The rows below give T cell receptor beta chains drawn from one sample of a study of tumor-infiltrating lymphocytes in primary liver carcinoma. TCRdb reprocessed the multiplex PCR reads with MiXCR, giving one entry per CDR3 protein. This table has fewer than 400,000 distinct CDR3 sequences, over 55% appearing once. Material for sequencing was peripheral blood. These receptors were taken from a man aged 40-55 years with primary liver carcinoma and hepatitis B virus infection. Each CDR3 is given with its conserved first and last residue. A D gene is named only where the DNA matches it firmly. Clone size is stated in some rows and not others, as once, few, many or a class when expanded.

clone size	V gene	J gene	D gene	CDR3 DNA	CDR3 protein
many	TRBV12-3/TRBV12-4	TRBJ2-3	.	TGTGCCAGCAGTTTAGGCGGGTGGAGCACAGATACGCAGTATTTT	CASSLGGWSTDTQYF
.	TRBV4-3	TRBJ1-2	.	TGCGCCAGCAGCCCCTCGGAGGGGACGGGCTATGGCTACATCTTC	CASSPSEGTGYGYIF
.	TRBV5-1	TRBJ2-7	.	TGCGCCAGCAGCTTGAGGGGGGCCGAGCAGTACTTC	CASSLRGAEQYF
once	TRBV4-1	TRBJ2-1	TRBD1	TGCGCCAGCAGCCAAGAAGGGACAGGGAGGAAAGAGCAGTTCTTC	CASSQEGTGRKEQFF
.	TRBV5-1	TRBJ1-2	.	TGCGCCAGCAGCCCGGGGGAGGGGAGCTATGGCTACACCTTC	CASSPGEGSYGYTF
.	TRBV5-4	TRBJ2-7	TRBD1	TGTGCCAGCAGCCCTCCCACGGGACAGGGTTCCTACGAGCAGTACTTC	CASSPPTGQGSYEQYF
.	TRBV11-3	TRBJ1-5	.	TGTACCAGCAGTCGCAATCAACCCCAGCATTTT	CTSSRNQPQHF
few	TRBV6-4	TRBJ2-6	.	TGTGCCAGCAGCCCACTCTCTGGGGCCAACGTCCTGACTTTC	CASSPLSGANVLTF
.	TRBV6-2/TRBV6-3	TRBJ2-2	TRBD1	TGTGCCAGCAGTTACCCACCGGGACAGACCCGGGTGGTCGGGGAGCTGTTTTTT	CASSYPPGQTRVVGELFF
.	TRBV5-1	TRBJ2-3	.	TGCGCCAGCATGAGGGGGGGAAGCATAAATACGCAGTATTTT	CASMRGGSINTQYF
.	TRBV7-9	TRBJ1-2	.	TGTGCCAGCACCTTAGCAGTAGAGCCGGAGTATGGCTACACCTTC	CASTLAVEPEYGYTF
.	TRBV18	TRBJ2-1	.	TGTGCCAGCTCACCACTTCAAGGTGATGAGCAGTTCTTC	CASSPLQGDEQFF
.	TRBV9	TRBJ2-5	TRBD2	TGTGCCAGCAGCTATAGCGGGAGTGTGGAGACCCAGTACTTC	CASSYSGSVETQYF
.	TRBV11-2	TRBJ2-7	TRBD2	TGTGCCAGCGGCTTATGTCTAGCGGGAGACGAGCAGTACTTC	CASGLCLAGDEQYF
few	TRBV6-1	TRBJ2-5	.	TGTGCCAGCAGTGAACCGGGGCAGAGGGAGACCCAGTACTTC	CASSEPGQRETQYF
.	TRBV10-3	TRBJ2-1	TRBD1	TGTGCCATCAGGCGCGTCAGGGGGCTCGACACCATTGAGCAGTTCTTC	CAIRRVRGLDTIEQFF
.	TRBV5-1	TRBJ2-2	.	TGCGCCAGCAGCTTGGTACCCACCGGGGAGCTGTTTTTT	CASSLVPTGELFF
.	TRBV12-3/TRBV12-4	TRBJ1-2	TRBD1	TGTGCCAGCAGTCAGAGACAGGGGCAAAGCCATGGCTACACCTTC	CASSQRQGQSHGYTF
many	TRBV4-3	TRBJ2-3	.	TGCGCCAGCAGCCAAGAAAGTCAAGCGCCAGATACGCAGTATTTT	CASSQESQAPDTQYF
.	TRBV20-1	TRBJ2-1	.	TGCAGTGCGCCTCTCCGGGGATCGGGGACCTACAATGAGCAGTTCTTC	CSAPLRGSGTYNEQFF
.	TRBV6-5	TRBJ1-6	TRBD1	TGTGTGAGCAGTTACACACAGGGGCTGGAGTCACCCCTCCAGTTT	CVSSYTQGLESPLQF
.	TRBV24-1	TRBJ2-3	TRBD2	TGTGCCACCAGTGTTCGAGGGACTACCACAGATACGCAGTATTTT	CATSVRGTTTDTQYF
few	TRBV6-5	TRBJ2-6	.	TGTGCCAGCAGGGACAGGAGGGGTTCTGGGGCCAACGTCCTGTCTTTC	CASRDRRGSGANVLSF